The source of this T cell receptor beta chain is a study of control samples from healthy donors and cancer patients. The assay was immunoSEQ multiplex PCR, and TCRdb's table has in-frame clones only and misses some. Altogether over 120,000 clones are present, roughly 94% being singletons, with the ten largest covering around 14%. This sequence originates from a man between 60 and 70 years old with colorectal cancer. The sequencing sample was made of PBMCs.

CDR3 in DNA: TGTGCCAGCAGTGGCCTGTGGGGGAACTATGGCTACACCTTC. It is translated as CASSGLWGNYGYTF. V is TRBV27 and J is TRBJ1-2; TRBD1 might be the D (5 bases). Trimming removed 5 bases from V and 2 bases from J, with 12 bases in between. The CDR3 consists of 14 residues. Germline V gene lookup returns CDR1 MNHEY and CDR2 SMNVEV (reference sequence).